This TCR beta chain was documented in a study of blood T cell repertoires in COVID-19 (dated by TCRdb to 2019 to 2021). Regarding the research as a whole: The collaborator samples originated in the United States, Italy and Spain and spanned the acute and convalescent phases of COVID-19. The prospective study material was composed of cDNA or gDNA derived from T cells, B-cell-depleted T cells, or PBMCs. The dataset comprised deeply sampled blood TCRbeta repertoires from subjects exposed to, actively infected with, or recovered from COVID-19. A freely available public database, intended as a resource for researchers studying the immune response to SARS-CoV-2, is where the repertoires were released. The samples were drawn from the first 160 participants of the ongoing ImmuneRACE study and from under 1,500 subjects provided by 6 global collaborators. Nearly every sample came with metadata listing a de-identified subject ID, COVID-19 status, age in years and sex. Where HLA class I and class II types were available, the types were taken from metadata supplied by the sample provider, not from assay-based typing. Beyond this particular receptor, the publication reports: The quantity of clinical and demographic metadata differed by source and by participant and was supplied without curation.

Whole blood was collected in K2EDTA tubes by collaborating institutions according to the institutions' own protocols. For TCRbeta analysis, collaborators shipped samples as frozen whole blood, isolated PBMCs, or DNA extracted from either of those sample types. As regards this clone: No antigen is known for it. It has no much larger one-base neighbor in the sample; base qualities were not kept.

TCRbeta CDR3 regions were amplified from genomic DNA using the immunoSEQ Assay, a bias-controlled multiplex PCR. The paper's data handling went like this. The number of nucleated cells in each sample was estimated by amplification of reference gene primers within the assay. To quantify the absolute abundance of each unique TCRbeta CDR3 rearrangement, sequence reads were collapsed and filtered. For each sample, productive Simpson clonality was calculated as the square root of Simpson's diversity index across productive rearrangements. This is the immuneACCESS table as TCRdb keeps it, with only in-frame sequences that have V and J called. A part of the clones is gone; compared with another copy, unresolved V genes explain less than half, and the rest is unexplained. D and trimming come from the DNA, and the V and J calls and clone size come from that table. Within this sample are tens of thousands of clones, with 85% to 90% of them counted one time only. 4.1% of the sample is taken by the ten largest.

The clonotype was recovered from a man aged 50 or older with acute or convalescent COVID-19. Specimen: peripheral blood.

The CDR3 protein: CASTSSEFSYEQYF. At the DNA level, the sequence is TGTGCCAGCACTTCTAGCGAGTTTTCCTACGAGCAGTACTTC. The rearrangement combines TRBV7-9 with TRBJ2-7, with a weak D call of TRBD2 (6 bases match). There are 14 amino acids in the CDR3, from cysteine to phenylalanine inclusive. Of all the DNA, just the CDR3 is kept, 42 bases in frame from base 1. V gives up 7 bases and J gives up 1 base, and the segment between their germline ends measures 14 bases. The germline V gene (reference sequence) gives CDR1 as SEHNR and CDR2 as FQNEAQ.